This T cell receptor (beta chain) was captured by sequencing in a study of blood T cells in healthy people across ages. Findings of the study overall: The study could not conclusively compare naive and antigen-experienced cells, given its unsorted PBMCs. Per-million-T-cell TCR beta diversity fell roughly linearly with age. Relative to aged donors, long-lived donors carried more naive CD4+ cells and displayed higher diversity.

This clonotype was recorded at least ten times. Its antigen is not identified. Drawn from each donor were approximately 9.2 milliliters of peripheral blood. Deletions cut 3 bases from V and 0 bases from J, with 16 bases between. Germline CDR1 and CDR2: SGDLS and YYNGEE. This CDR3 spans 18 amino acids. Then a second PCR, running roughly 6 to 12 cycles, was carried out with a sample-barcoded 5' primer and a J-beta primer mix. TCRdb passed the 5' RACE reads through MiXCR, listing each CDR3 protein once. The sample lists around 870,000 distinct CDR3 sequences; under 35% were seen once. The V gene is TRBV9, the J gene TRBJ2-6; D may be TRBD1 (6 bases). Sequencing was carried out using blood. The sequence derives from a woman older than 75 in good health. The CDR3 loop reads CASSGRPQGISGANVLTF. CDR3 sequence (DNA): TGTGCCAGCAGCGGAAGGCCTCAGGGGATCTCTGGGGCCAACGTCCTGACTTTC. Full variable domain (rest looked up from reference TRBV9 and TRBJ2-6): DSGVTQTPKHLITATGQRVTLRCSPRSGDLSVYWYQQSLDQGLQFLIQYYNGEERAKGNILERFSAQQFPDLHSELNLSSLELGDSALYFCASSGRPQGISGANVLTFGAGSRLTVL.